Listed below are T cell receptor beta chains from one sample, sequenced in a study of cytomegalovirus exposure and HLA in healthy donors. The protocol was immunoSEQ multiplex PCR, while the TCRdb copy is restricted to in-frame clones and leaves out a portion. The data hold roughly 260,000 clones, with just under 85% observed a single time. The sample consisted of PBMCs. The source is a woman in her thirties or forties in good health and CMV-seropositive. Each CDR3 is given with its conserved first and last residue. A D gene is named only where the DNA matches it firmly. Not all rows give a size; the values are once, few, many and, for expanded clones, a class.

j_call	d_call	v_call	clone_size	cdr3_nt	cdr3_aa
TRBJ2-7	TRBD2	TRBV5-1	NA	TGCGCCAGCAGCTCCGGGCTAGCGGGAGTCGAGCAGTACTTC	CASSSGLAGVEQYF
TRBJ2-2	TRBD1	TRBV28	few	TGTGCCAGCAGTTTAGGGGACAGGGCTACCGGGGAGCTGTTTTTT	CASSLGDRATGELFF
TRBJ1-4	TRBD1	TRBV9	NA	TGTGCCAGCAGCTATACCGGGACAGATAATGAAAAACTGTTTTTT	CASSYTGTDNEKLFF
TRBJ2-1	TRBD2	TRBV30	NA	TGTGCCTGGACCCTGGGGACTAGCGGGAGCATCGTCGGCGAGCAGTTCTTC	CAWTLGTSGSIVGEQFF
TRBJ2-3	NA	TRBV5-4	few	TGTGCCAGCAGCTTGCCCGGGACTTCTAACACAGATACGCAGTATTTT	CASSLPGTSNTDTQYF
TRBJ2-7	TRBD1	TRBV7-9	NA	TGTGCCAGCAGCTTGTCCGGGACAGGGATCGGCGAGCAGTACTTC	CASSLSGTGIGEQYF
TRBJ2-1	TRBD1	TRBV28	NA	TGTGCCAGCACCCCGGGTGGGACAGGGACCTACAATGAGCAGTTCTTC	CASTPGGTGTYNEQFF
TRBJ1-2	NA	TRBV5-8	NA	TGTGCCAGCAGCTTCCGGACAATTTATGGCTACACCTTC	CASSFRTIYGYTF
TRBJ1-5	NA	TRBV15	NA	TGTGCCACCAGCAGATACACTACGGGGGGCAGCAATCAGCCCCAGCATTTT	CATSRYTTGGSNQPQHF
TRBJ2-1	TRBD2	TRBV2	NA	TGTGCCAGCAGTGCACTAGCGGAAGGGCATGAGCAGTTCTTC	CASSALAEGHEQFF
TRBJ2-5	TRBD1	TRBV7-7	NA	TGTGCTAGCAGCCGCATGGCGGGACAGGTTGAGACCCAGTACTTC	CASSRMAGQVETQYF
TRBJ1-5	NA	TRBV11-3	once	TGTGCCAGCAGCGCCGGGGGGAATCAGCCCCAGCATTTT	CASSAGGNQPQHF
TRBJ2-3	NA	TRBV27	NA	TGTGCCACCGGAGAGGAGGGCCTCGCAGATACGCAGTATTTT	CATGEEGLADTQYF
TRBJ2-7	NA	TRBV15	NA	TGTGCCACCAGCAGAGGTTCGGTGAGCTCCTACGAGCAGTACTTC	CATSRGSVSSYEQYF
TRBJ2-7	NA	TRBV4-3	once	TGCGCCAGCAGCCAAGGGGGCCTCACAAGCCACTCCTACGAGCAGTACTTC	CASSQGGLTSHSYEQYF
TRBJ2-1	TRBD2	TRBV5-6	NA	TGTGCCAGCAGCCCACTAGCGGGAGATTACAATGAGCAGTTCTTC	CASSPLAGDYNEQFF
TRBJ2-5	NA	TRBV15	NA	TGTGCCACCAGAGCATCCCAAGAGACCCAGTACTTC	CATRASQETQYF
TRBJ2-2	TRBD1	TRBV6-1	few	TGTGCCAGCAGTGAAAGGGACAGGGGGACTTACACCGGGGAGCTGTTTTTT	CASSERDRGTYTGELFF
TRBJ2-2	NA	TRBV19	NA	TGTGCCAGTATCACAGGCTCCAGGAACACCGGGGAGCTGTTTTTT	CASITGSRNTGELFF
TRBJ1-4	NA	TRBV28	NA	TGTGCCAGCAGTTTGGGCAGTATCAATGAAAAACTGTTTTTT	CASSLGSINEKLFF
TRBJ2-7	TRBD1	TRBV19	NA	TGTGCCAGTAGTGCCACAGGGGGCGGCTACGAGCAGTACTTC	CASSATGGGYEQYF